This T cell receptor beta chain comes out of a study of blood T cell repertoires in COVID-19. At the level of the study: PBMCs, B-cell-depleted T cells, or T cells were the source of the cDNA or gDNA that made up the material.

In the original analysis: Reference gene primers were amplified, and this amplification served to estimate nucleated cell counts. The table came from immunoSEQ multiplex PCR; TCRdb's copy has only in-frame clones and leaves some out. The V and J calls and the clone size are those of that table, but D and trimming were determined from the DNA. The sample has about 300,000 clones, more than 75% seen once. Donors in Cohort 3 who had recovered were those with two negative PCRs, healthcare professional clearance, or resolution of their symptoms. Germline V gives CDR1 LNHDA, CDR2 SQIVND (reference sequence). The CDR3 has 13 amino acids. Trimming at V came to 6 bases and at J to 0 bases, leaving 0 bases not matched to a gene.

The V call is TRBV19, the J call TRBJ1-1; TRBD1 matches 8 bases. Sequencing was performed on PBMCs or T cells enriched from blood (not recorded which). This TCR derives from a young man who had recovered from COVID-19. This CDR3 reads CASRDRVNTEAFF. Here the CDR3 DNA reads TGTGCCAGTAGGGACAGGGTGAACACTGAAGCTTTCTTT. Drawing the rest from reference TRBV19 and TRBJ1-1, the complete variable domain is DGGITQSPKYLFRKEGQNVTLSCEQNLNHDAMYWYRQDPGQGLRLIYYSQIVNDFQKGDIAEGYSVSREKKESFPLTVTSAQKNPTAFYLCASRDRVNTEAFFGQGTRLTVV.